The 20 T cell receptor beta chains given below trace back to one sample, sequenced in a study of cytomegalovirus exposure and HLA in healthy donors. Some clones are missing from TCRdb's copy, which holds only in-frame ones; the method was immunoSEQ multiplex PCR. The sample lists 150,000 to 200,000 clones, around 85% occurring once. Specimen: PBMCs. These receptors were taken from a man in his late teens or twenties in good health and CMV-seropositive.

The chain uses TRBV11-2 and TRBJ2-2; 11 positions agree with TRBD2. The CDR3 sequence is 16 residues long. The trim removed 5 bases at V and 1 base at J, leaving 3 bases unmatched. The germline V gene has CDR1 SGHAT and CDR2 FQNNGV. The CDR3 loop reads CASSLGLAGNTGELFF. In DNA, the CDR3 is TGTGCCAGCAGCCTCGGACTAGCGGGGAACACCGGGGAGCTGTTTTTT.

The chain carries TRBV6-5 and TRBJ1-4, with D possibly being TRBD1 (5 bases). V dropped 0 bases and J dropped 9 bases, with 14 bases sitting between them. Germline V CDR1 and CDR2: MNHEY, SVGAGI. The length of the CDR3 is 15 residues. Written as DNA, the CDR3 is TGTGCCAGCAGTTACTCTGGGGGGGATGTACAAAAACTGTTTTTT. Its protein product is CASSYSGGDVQKLFF.

This clone was recorded a few times. CDR3 amino acids: CASIGGRVNQPQHF. CDR3 nucleotide sequence: TGTGCCAGCATTGGAGGGCGTGTAAATCAGCCCCAGCATTTT. This rearrangement joins TRBV28 to TRBJ1-5; D not certain. Trimming pared 7 bases from V and 4 bases from J, leaving 14 bases between. This CDR3 comprises 14 residues. From germline, CDR1 is MDHEN and CDR2 SYDVKM. Together with reference TRBV28 and TRBJ1-5, the CDR3 gives the full variable domain: DVKVTQSSRYLVKRTGEKVFLECVQDMDHENMFWYRQDPGLGLRLIYFSYDVKMKEKGDIPEGYSVSREKKERFSLILESASTNQTSMYLCASIGGRVNQPQHFGDGTRLSIL.

This chain links TRBV28 with TRBJ2-7; 7 bases match TRBD1. J was trimmed by 1 base and V by 4 bases; bases with no gene match: 10. The length of the CDR3 is 16 residues. Germline loops: CDR1 MDHEN, CDR2 SYDVKM. For the CDR3, the DNA is TGTGCCAGCAGTTCACTGGGACAGACTGCTTCCTACGAGCAGTACTTC. Translation gives CASSSLGQTASYEQYF.

The chain combines TRBV10-3 with TRBJ1-2; D not resolved. V lost 2 bases to trimming and J lost 4 bases, with 11 bases between them. The CDR3 is 14 residues long. Germline values: CDR1 ENHRY, CDR2 SYGVKD. CDR3 region: CAISENLGAYGYTF. The CDR3 nucleotides read TGTGCCATCAGTGAGAATTTGGGCGCCTATGGCTACACCTTC.

The chain employs TRBV7-3 and TRBJ2-3, with 7 bases fitting TRBD2. The CDR3 length is 15 residues. Germline-derived CDR1 and CDR2 are SGHTA and FQGTGA. The V gene end was trimmed by 5 bases and the J gene end by 2 bases; junction bases not matched to a gene: 7. The CDR3 sequence: CASSRSGALTDTQYF. DNA for the CDR3: TGTGCCAGCAGCCGGAGCGGGGCCCTCACAGATACGCAGTATTTT.

This clone appeared a few times. J is TRBJ2-7 and V is TRBV6-6; tentative D call: TRBD2 (5 bases). From germline, CDR1 is MNHNY and CDR2 SVGAGI (reference sequence). Trimming pared 7 bases from V and 4 bases from J, leaving 14 bases between. CDR3 size: 13 residues. CDR3: CASISPSGYEQYF. CDR3 DNA sequence: TGTGCCAGCATTAGTCCGAGCGGATACGAGCAGTACTTC.

This clone was seen many times. The chain is built from TRBV28 and TRBJ1-2; a possible D gene is TRBD1 (6 bases). V was pared by 5 bases and J by 7 bases, with 17 bases between. Germline V CDR1 and CDR2: MDHEN, SYDVKM. The CDR3 runs 14 residues. In DNA form, the CDR3 reads TGTGCCAGCAGTAACGCCCTGAACAGGGCTGGCTACACCTTC. The encoded protein is CASSNALNRAGYTF.

V usage is TRBV19 and J usage is TRBJ1-5; 7 bases agree with TRBD1. Unmatched junction bases numbered 6, after V lost 0 bases and J lost 4 bases. The CDR3 runs 16 residues. Germline V gene sequence: CDR1 LNHDA, CDR2 SQIVND (reference sequence). The CDR3 spells CASSIDSEQGNQPQHF. CDR3 bases: TGTGCCAGTAGTATAGATTCCGAACAGGGGAATCAGCCCCAGCATTTT. Variable domain in full (rest from reference TRBV19 and TRBJ1-5): DGGITQSPKYLFRKEGQNVTLSCEQNLNHDAMYWYRQDPGQGLRLIYYSQIVNDFQKGDIAEGYSVSREKKESFPLTVTSAQKNPTAFYLCASSIDSEQGNQPQHFGDGTRLSIL.

This chain's CDR3 is CASSYGSGPSYEQYF. CDR3 nucleotides: TGTGCCAGCAGTTACGGGAGCGGGCCCTCCTACGAGCAGTACTTC. This chain uses TRBV6-6 with TRBJ2-7; a possible D gene is TRBD2 (6 bases). In germline, CDR1 is MNHNY, CDR2 SVGAGI (reference sequence). CDR3 length: 15 amino acids. V was pared by 2 bases and J by 0 bases, with 11 bases between.

The chain uses TRBV19 and TRBJ2-3; D possibly corresponds to TRBD1 (5 bases). The CDR3 is 15 residues long. The V gene lost 7 bases and the J gene lost 1 base, with 15 bases spanning the gap. Germline V gives CDR1 LNHDA, CDR2 SQIVND (reference sequence). CDR3 loop: CASKNWGSGTDTQYF. In DNA form, the CDR3 reads TGTGCCAGTAAGAATTGGGGCTCCGGCACAGATACGCAGTATTTT.

The chain employs TRBV9 and TRBJ2-2; the match to TRBD2 covers 7 bases. The V and J ends lost 0 bases and 3 bases, in that order; junction bases with no gene match: 8. This CDR3 has 17 amino acids. Germline V gene data show CDR1 as SGDLS and CDR2 as YYNGEE. In nucleotides, the CDR3 is TGTGCCAGCAGCGTAGAATGGTCCAGCGGGGACACCGGGGAGCTGTTTTTT. The encoded protein is CASSVEWSSGDTGELFF.

The chain has TRBV28 and TRBJ1-1; D perhaps matches TRBD1 (5 bases). V was trimmed by 7 bases and J by 1 base, leaving 10 bases between them. This CDR3 region has 13 residues. Germline V gene lookup returns CDR1 MDHEN and CDR2 SYDVKM. CDR3 DNA sequence: TGTGCCAGCAAGGGCAGGGCGAACACTGAAGCTTTCTTT. This encodes CASKGRANTEAFF.

This clone was counted once. The chain recombines TRBV5-1 with TRBJ2-1, with TRBD2 matching over 11 bases. The CDR3 contains 17 residues. From germline, CDR1 is SGHRS and CDR2 YFSETQ. The ends lost 0 bases at V and 4 bases at J; junction bases unmatched: 6. The CDR3 here is CASSLVVAGGIYNEQFF. DNA for the CDR3: TGCGCCAGCAGCTTGGTGGTAGCGGGGGGGATTTACAATGAGCAGTTCTTC.

The rearrangement links TRBV5-1 to TRBJ2-5; 8 positions match TRBD1. The trim removed 4 bases at V and 5 bases at J, leaving 7 bases unmatched. Germline CDR1 SGHRS, CDR2 YFSETQ. This CDR3 region has 14 residues. CDR3 DNA: TGCGCCAGCAGCGCCGGACAGGGAGACGAGACCCAGTACTTC. This translates into CASSAGQGDETQYF.

The chain is built from TRBV19 and TRBJ1-5, with TRBD1 matching 9 bases. This CDR3 is built from 15 residues. V lost 5 bases, J lost 6 bases, and 8 bases stayed unmatched. Germline CDR1 LNHDA, CDR2 SQIVND (reference sequence). DNA of the CDR3: TGTGCCAGTAGTGTCGGGACAGGGACTTCTCAGCCCCAGCATTTT. Protein sequence: CASSVGTGTSQPQHF. The full variable domain, in which reference TRBV19 and TRBJ1-5 provide the parts outside the CDR3, is DGGITQSPKYLFRKEGQNVTLSCEQNLNHDAMYWYRQDPGQGLRLIYYSQIVNDFQKGDIAEGYSVSREKKESFPLTVTSAQKNPTAFYLCASSVGTGTSQPQHFGDGTRLSIL.

The J gene is TRBJ2-3, the V gene TRBV28; D possibly corresponds to TRBD2 (6 bases). Germline lookup yields CDR1 MDHEN and CDR2 SYDVKM. Trimming shortened V by 5 bases and J by 0 bases, and 12 bases separated the two germline ends. The CDR3 loop spans 15 amino acids. CDR3 nucleotide sequence: TGTGCCAGCAGTGGGACTTGGGGAAGCACAGATACGCAGTATTTT. Its translation: CASSGTWGSTDTQYF.

The chain joins TRBV2 to TRBJ2-7; 8 bases agree with TRBD1. The CDR3 extends over 15 amino acids. Per the germline V gene, CDR1 is SNHLY and CDR2 is FYNNEI. V gave up 6 bases and J gave up 0 bases; unmatched junction bases: 7. The CDR3 is CASSADRAGSYEQYF. DNA of the CDR3: TGTGCCAGCAGCGCGGACAGGGCGGGCTCCTACGAGCAGTACTTC.

The V and J genes are TRBV19 and TRBJ1-4; D possibly corresponds to TRBD1 (5 bases). V dropped 2 bases and J dropped 8 bases, with 9 bases sitting between them. Per the germline V gene, CDR1 is LNHDA and CDR2 is SQIVND (reference sequence). The CDR3 is 13 amino acids. CDR3 sequence (DNA): TGTGCCAGTAGTATAAGGAGGGGCGAAAAACTGTTTTTT. Residues: CASSIRRGEKLFF.

Here the CDR3 DNA reads TGTGCCAGCAGCCCGGGGTTGGGCGGCAATCAGCCCCAGCATTTT. It encodes CASSPGLGGNQPQHF. V and J are TRBV5-4 and TRBJ1-5; unclear D gene. The V gene's germline CDR1 is SGHNT and CDR2 YYREEE (reference sequence). V lost 4 bases, J lost 2 bases, and 13 bases lay in between. The CDR3 loop spans 15 amino acids.